Each of the 24 T cell receptor beta chains below was sequenced from the same sample in a study of OX40 agonist ivuxolimab in advanced cancers. Generated by immunoSEQ multiplex PCR, the TCRdb table keeps only in-frame clones and is missing some. Of tens of thousands of clones listed, roughly 86% are singletons. This specimen was CD4+ or CD8+ T cells sorted from blood, taken in a trial of the OX40 agonist ivuxolimab. These receptors all come from an adult with an advanced solid tumor such as melanoma, head and neck, liver or kidney cancer.

This clone has only one observation. This chain connects TRBV28 to TRBJ1-1; maybe TRBD1 (5 bases). CDR1 is MDHEN and CDR2 is SYDVKM in the germline V gene. V was pared by 6 bases and J by 3 bases, with 14 bases between. CDR3 length: 14 residues. The CDR3 region is CASRAYRRYTEAFF. Here the CDR3 DNA reads TGTGCCAGCAGGGCCTACAGGAGATACACTGAAGCTTTCTTT.

The chain couples TRBV5-4 to TRBJ2-2; D remains ambiguous. The V gene's germline CDR1 is SGHNT and CDR2 YYREEE (reference sequence). With 3 bases removed from V and 3 bases from J, the gap between germline ends came to 12 bases. This CDR3 is 15 amino acids long. The CDR3 here is CASSSSGRYTGELFF. DNA of the CDR3: TGTGCCAGCAGCTCCTCGGGTCGGTACACCGGGGAGCTGTTTTTT.

The chain recombines TRBV7-2 with TRBJ1-4, with 8 positions matching TRBD1. The length of the CDR3 is 15 residues. With V trimmed by 5 bases and J by 8 bases, 10 bases remained unmatched. Germline V gene sequence: CDR1 SGHTA, CDR2 FQGNSA. The CDR3 loop reads CASSQPPGTGEKLFF. The CDR3 DNA reads TGTGCCAGCAGCCAACCACCCGGGACAGGCGAAAAACTGTTTTTT. Full variable domain (missing parts from reference TRBV7-2 and TRBJ1-4): GAGVSQSPSNKVTEKGKDVELRCDPISGHTALYWYRQSLGQGLEFLIYFQGNSAPDKSGLPSDRFSAERTGGSVSTLTIQRTQQEDSAVYLCASSQPPGTGEKLFFGSGTQLSVL.

The V gene is TRBV5-4, the J gene TRBJ2-3, with D unresolved. Per germline, CDR1 SGHNT and CDR2 YYREEE (reference sequence). This CDR3 is 13 amino acids long. Trimming took off 2 bases at V and 4 bases at J, with 8 bases between the two ends. The CDR3 bases are TGTGCCAGCAGCTTTAGTACTGCAGATACGCAGTATTTT. Its protein is CASSFSTADTQYF.

This clone was counted a single time. The V gene is TRBV5-5, the J gene TRBJ2-2, with 9 positions matching TRBD2. Germline assignment: CDR1 SGHKS and CDR2 YYEKEE (reference sequence). Trimming at V came to 2 bases and at J to 6 bases, leaving 5 bases not matched to a gene. The CDR3 is 15 residues long. Here the CDR3 reads CASSLSSGNPGELFF. CDR3 DNA: TGTGCCAGCAGCTTATCTAGCGGGAATCCCGGGGAGCTGTTTTTT.

The genes are TRBV7-9 and TRBJ2-2; D call uncertain. V lost 4 bases and J lost 4, with 16 bases in between. This CDR3 has 16 amino acids. Germline assignment: CDR1 SEHNR and CDR2 FQNEAQ (reference sequence). CDR3 DNA sequence: TGTGCCAGCAGCTCCCCTGGCAGCCGGTTCACCGGGGAGCTGTTTTTT. Protein: CASSSPGSRFTGELFF.

The DNA of the CDR3 is TGTGCCAGTAGTATCGGTCAGGCCAATAATTCACCCCTCCACTTT. It encodes CASSIGQANNSPLHF. This chain uses TRBV19 with TRBJ1-6, with D uncertain. Trimming cost V 3 bases and J 5 bases, with 11 bases left between them. CDR3 length equals 15 residues. Germline lookup yields CDR1 LNHDA and CDR2 SQIVND (reference sequence).

In its sample, this clone was seen a few times. The chain carries TRBV21-1 and TRBJ2-7; TRBD2 is the table's D call, not checked against the DNA. TRBV21-1 is a known pseudogene. The CDR3 is made up of 13 amino acids. In nucleotides, the CDR3 is TGTGCCAGCAGCAATGCCGGCTCCTACGAGCAGTACTTC. It translates to CASSNAGSYEQYF.

This chain joins TRBV27 and TRBJ2-7; D ambiguous. V shed 3 bases and J shed 3 bases, with 12 bases lying between them. Looked up from germline, CDR1 is MNHEY and CDR2 is SMNVEV (reference sequence). The CDR3 covers 14 residues. The CDR3 sequence is CASSLRPGGYEQYF. The CDR3 DNA follows: TGTGCCAGCAGTTTGAGGCCTGGCGGCTACGAGCAGTACTTC.

The chain couples TRBV7-6 to TRBJ2-1; D remains unclear. The CDR3 is 13 residues long. Germline loops: CDR1 SGHVS, CDR2 FNYEAQ. Trimming stripped 2 bases from V and 6 bases from J, with 8 bases between. DNA of the CDR3: TGTGCCAGCAGCTTATCAGTGGCCAATGAGCAGTTCTTC. Translated, it gives CASSLSVANEQFF.

The chain links TRBV29-1 to TRBJ2-7, with 10 bases lining up with TRBD1. The CDR3 has 14 residues. In germline, CDR1 is SQVTM, CDR2 ANQGSEA. V lost 3 bases, J lost 4 bases, and 6 bases stayed unmatched. CDR3 sequence (DNA): TGCAGCGTTGACCCCGGGACAGGGGTATACGAGCAGTACTTC. Its translation is CSVDPGTGVYEQYF.

This clone was seen only once. The chain has TRBV6-5 and TRBJ1-2; D is undetermined. Germline CDR1 is MNHEY and CDR2 is SVGAGI. V was pared by 2 bases and J by 4 bases, with 11 bases between. CDR3 size: 14 residues. The CDR3 nucleotides read TGTGCCAGCAGTTACGGGTCAGGATTCTATGGCTACACCTTC. Protein product: CASSYGSGFYGYTF.

Worth noting for this clone: Within the sample, other DNA sequences also encode this same CDR3. V usage is TRBV7-8 and J usage is TRBJ2-5, with 7 bases aligning to TRBD1. J lost 2 bases, V lost 5 bases, and 2 bases had no gene match. The germline CDR1 and CDR2 sequences are SGHVS and FQNEAQ. This CDR3 is built from 13 residues. CDR3 in amino acids: CASSRDRQETQYF. Written as DNA, the CDR3 is TGTGCCAGCAGCCGGGACAGACAAGAGACCCAGTACTTC. Looking up the rest from reference TRBV7-8 and TRBJ2-5 gives the full variable domain: GAGVSQSPRYKVAKRGQDVALRCDPISGHVSLFWYQQALGQGPEFLTYFQNEAQLDKSGLPSDRFFAERPEGSVSTLKIQRTQQEDSAVYLCASSRDRQETQYFGPGTRLLVL.

The chain links TRBV19 to TRBJ2-4, with D hard to call. Germline V gene sequence: CDR1 LNHDA, CDR2 SQIVND (reference sequence). The CDR3 is 14 residues long. Between the trimmed V and J ends, which lost 1 base and 0 bases, there was a span of 4 bases. CDR3: CASSIGGAKNIQYF. The CDR3 nucleotides are TGTGCCAGTAGTATAGGGGGAGCCAAAAACATTCAGTACTTC.

The chain uses TRBV27 and TRBJ1-4; 7 nucleotides match TRBD1. The junction had 4 bases not matched to a gene; V was cut back by 2 bases and J by 7 bases. The germline CDR1 and CDR2 sequences are MNHEY and SMNVEV (reference sequence). The CDR3 is 14 residues long. The CDR3 loop is CASSLRRGLEKLFF. CDR3 sequence (DNA): TGTGCCAGCAGTTTACGTAGGGGGCTTGAAAAACTGTTTTTT.

The CDR3 spells CASSLQYRAPNYGYTF. In DNA form, the CDR3 reads TGTGCCAGCAGCCTCCAATACAGGGCCCCAAACTATGGCTACACCTTC. This rearrangement joins TRBV11-2 to TRBJ1-2; TRBD1 is a possible D gene (6 bases). This CDR3 is 16 amino acids long. In germline, CDR1 is SGHAT, CDR2 FQNNGV. V gave up 5 bases and J gave up 2 bases, with 18 bases separating them. The whole variable domain, remainder taken from reference TRBV11-2 and TRBJ1-2, is EAGVAQSPRYKIIEKRQSVAFWCNPISGHATLYWYQQILGQGPKLLIQFQNNGVVDDSQLPKDRFSAERLKGVDSTLKIQPAKLEDSAVYLCASSLQYRAPNYGYTFGSGTRLTVV.

The J gene is TRBJ2-7, the V gene TRBV14; 8 nucleotides line up with TRBD1. CDR3 length equals 15 residues. After removal of 2 bases from V and 2 bases from J, the junction contained 5 bases not matched to a gene. From germline, CDR1 is SGHDN and CDR2 FVKESK. The CDR3 coding sequence is TGTGCCAGCAGCCAAATTCTGACAGGGGCCTACGAGCAGTACTTC. Its translation is CASSQILTGAYEQYF.

The V call is TRBV11-2, the J call TRBJ1-1; 8 bases agree with TRBD1. In germline, CDR1 is SGHAT, CDR2 FQNNGV. CDR3 length: 14 amino acids. The ends lost 4 bases at V and 1 base at J; junction bases unmatched: 2. The CDR3 sequence is CASSSGGPNTEAFF. The CDR3 DNA reads as TGTGCCAGCAGCTCAGGGGGCCCGAACACTGAAGCTTTCTTT.

The rearrangement joins TRBV7-8 to TRBJ2-5, with 8 bases aligning to TRBD1. V shed 5 bases, J shed 5 bases, and the junction held 10 bases outside the gene matches. The CDR3 covers 15 residues. In germline, CDR1 is SGHVS, CDR2 FQNEAQ. In DNA form, the CDR3 reads TGTGCCAGCAGCCAAGGATGGACAGGGAAGGAGACCCAGTACTTC. Amino acid sequence: CASSQGWTGKETQYF.

The genes are TRBV18 and TRBJ2-1; 9 bases line up with TRBD2. V lost 5 bases and J lost 10; bases outside the gene matches: 15. Germline values: CDR1 KGHSH, CDR2 LQKENI. CDR3 length: 16 residues. The CDR3 nucleotides read TGTGCCAGCTCATGGAGACCCTTGCGGGAGGGCGTGGAGCAGTTCTTC. Its translation is CASSWRPLREGVEQFF.

This chain joins TRBV30 and TRBJ2-7, with 14 bases fitting TRBD2. The V gene end was trimmed by 6 bases and the J gene end by 6 bases; junction bases not matched to a gene: 13. CDR1 GTSNPN and CDR2 SVGIG come from the germline V gene (reference sequence). The CDR3 runs to 16 residues. Here the CDR3 DNA reads TGTGCCTGTATACGGGGGGGGACTAGCGGGAGAGGCGAGCAGTACTTC. As protein: CACIRGGTSGRGEQYF. Variable domain in full (rest from reference TRBV30 and TRBJ2-7): SQTIHQWPATLVQPVGSPLSLECTVEGTSNPNLYWYRQAAGRGLQLLFYSVGIGQISSEVPQNLSASRPQDRQFILSSKKLLLSDSGFYLCACIRGGTSGRGEQYFGPGTRLTVT.

This clone was seen more than once but under ten times. The chain has TRBV10-3 and TRBJ1-1; TRBD1 is a possible D gene (5 bases). CDR1 is ENHRY and CDR2 is SYGVKD in the germline V gene. Trimming left V 0 bases short and J 6 bases short, with 11 bases between. This CDR3 region has 14 residues. Written as DNA, the CDR3 is TGTGCCATCAGTGAGTCCGGGCAGGGCGCTGAAGCTTTCTTT. Amino acids: CAISESGQGAEAFF.

This chain uses TRBV30 with TRBJ1-6, with unresolved D. V gave up 0 bases and J gave up 5 bases, with 5 bases separating them. The CDR3 is 13 residues long. Germline V lookup: CDR1 GTSNPN, CDR2 SVGIG (reference sequence). CDR3 nucleotides: TGTGCCTGGAGTGTAAGGGATAATTCACCCCTCCACTTT. This codes for CAWSVRDNSPLHF.

In this sample, this clone is medium-sized. Additional DNA sequences in this sample encode the identical CDR3. This rearrangement joins TRBV25-1 to TRBJ1-2; no clear D. Germline lookup yields CDR1 MGHDK and CDR2 SYGVNS. The CDR3 loop spans 14 amino acids. V lost 1 base and J 8 bases, leaving 14 bases between the germline ends. The CDR3 sequence: CASSELGSGGGYTF. The CDR3 DNA reads as TGTGCCAGCAGTGAATTAGGGTCAGGAGGAGGCTACACCTTC.